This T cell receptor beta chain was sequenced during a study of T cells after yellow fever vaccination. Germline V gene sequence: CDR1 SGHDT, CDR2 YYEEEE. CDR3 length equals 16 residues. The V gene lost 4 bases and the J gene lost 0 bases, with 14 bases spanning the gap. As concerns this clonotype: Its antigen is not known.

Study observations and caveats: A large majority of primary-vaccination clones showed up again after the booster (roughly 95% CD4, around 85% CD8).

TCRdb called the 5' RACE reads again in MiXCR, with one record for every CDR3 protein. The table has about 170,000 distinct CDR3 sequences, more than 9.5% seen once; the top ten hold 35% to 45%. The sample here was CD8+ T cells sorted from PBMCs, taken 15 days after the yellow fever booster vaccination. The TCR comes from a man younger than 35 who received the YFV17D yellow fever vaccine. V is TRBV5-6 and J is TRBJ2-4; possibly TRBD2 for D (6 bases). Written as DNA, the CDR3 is TGTGCCAGCAGCCCGGGGACTGAACTAGCCAAAAACATTCAGTACTTC. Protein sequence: CASSPGTELAKNIQYF.